The next 18 T cell receptor beta chains were all read from a single sample in a study of cytomegalovirus exposure and HLA in healthy donors. Profiling relied on immunoSEQ multiplex PCR, and the TCRdb table lists in-frame clones only, not all of them. The table includes about 73,000 clones, about 94% detected once. Sequenced input: PBMCs. The source of these receptors is a woman aged 18-35 years in good health and CMV-seronegative.

This clone was picked up one time. The chain combines TRBV9 with TRBJ1-4, with D perhaps TRBD1 (6 bases). This CDR3 has 18 amino acids. Trimming stripped 4 bases from V and 5 bases from J, with 24 bases between. Germline CDR1 SGDLS, CDR2 YYNGEE. The CDR3 coding sequence is TGTGCCAGCAGCCTTGACCCCGGGGGGCGGTATCGGAATGAAAAACTGTTTTTT. This codes for CASSLDPGGRYRNEKLFF.

V is TRBV7-2 and J is TRBJ2-7, with a weak D call TRBD2 (5 bases). Trimming took off 5 bases at V and 2 bases at J, with 19 bases between the two ends. The CDR3 spans 16 residues. From germline, CDR1 is SGHTA and CDR2 FQGNSA. The CDR3 DNA reads TGTGCCAGCAGCGTTAGTACGGGAATAAGGACCTACGAGCAGTACTTC. Translated, it gives CASSVSTGIRTYEQYF.

The J gene is TRBJ2-7, the V gene TRBV7-7; D perhaps matches TRBD2 (6 bases). CDR1 SSHAT and CDR2 FNYEAQ come from the germline V gene (reference sequence). CDR3 length: 15 residues. Deletions cut 4 bases from V and 0 bases from J, with 13 bases between. The CDR3 DNA reads as TGTGCCAGCAGCTACAACGTCGGGAGCTCCTACGAGCAGTACTTC. This codes for CASSYNVGSSYEQYF.

This chain uses TRBV25-1 with TRBJ2-3; possible D gene TRBD1, 6 bases. The CDR3 consists of 15 residues. V was trimmed by 2 bases and J by 4 bases, leaving 13 bases between them. CDR1 is MGHDK, CDR2 SYGVNS, per germline. The CDR3 region is CASSEGRAGADTQYF. Here the CDR3 DNA reads TGTGCCAGCAGTGAAGGGAGAGCAGGGGCAGATACGCAGTATTTT.

This chain connects TRBV7-8 to TRBJ2-2; 7 bases line up with TRBD1. J gave up 5 bases and V 5 bases, and 8 bases lay outside the gene matches. Germline-derived CDR1 and CDR2 are SGHVS and FQNEAQ. This CDR3 is 15 amino acids long. The CDR3 DNA is TGTGCCAGCAGCGAACGACAGGGTTGGACCGGGGAGCTGTTTTTT. Its translation is CASSERQGWTGELFF.

The chain uses TRBV2 and TRBJ2-7; 7 bases line up with TRBD2. The CDR3 loop spans 14 amino acids. V lost 6 bases, J lost 2 bases, and 7 bases stayed unmatched. Germline loops: CDR1 SNHLY, CDR2 FYNNEI. Written as DNA, the CDR3 is TGTGCCAGCAGATTGCTAGCGGCAACCTACGAGCAGTACTTC. Protein product: CASRLLAATYEQYF.

The chain joins TRBV27 to TRBJ2-5, with 16 bases aligning to TRBD2. In germline, CDR1 is MNHEY, CDR2 SMNVEV (reference sequence). This CDR3 has 17 amino acids. Trimming took 5 bases from V and 4 from J; bases not matched to a gene: 7. The CDR3 DNA follows: TGTGCCAGCAGTCCAGGGACTAGCGGGGGGGCCGCAGAGACCCAGTACTTC. This sequence encodes CASSPGTSGGAAETQYF.

In the case of this clone: Within the sample, other DNA sequences also encode this same CDR3. The gene calls are TRBV28 and TRBJ1-2, with 8 bases lining up with TRBD1. Germline trimming cut 4 bases from V and 4 bases from J; bases unmatched to any gene: 5. Germline lookup yields CDR1 MDHEN and CDR2 SYDVKM. The CDR3 has 14 amino acids. For the CDR3, the DNA is TGTGCCAGCAGTTCTACAGGGGGAGGCTATGGCTACACCTTC. Its translation: CASSSTGGGYGYTF.

The chain links TRBV6-5 to TRBJ1-6; D is possibly TRBD1 (6 bases). The CDR3 length is 16 residues. Germline-derived CDR1 and CDR2 are MNHEY and SVGAGI. V was shortened by 0 bases and J by 8 bases, with 14 bases between the two germline ends. Here the CDR3 DNA reads TGTGCCAGCAGTTACTCCGGGACACCGACTCATTCACCCCTCCACTTT. It is translated as CASSYSGTPTHSPLHF.

The J gene is TRBJ2-1, the V gene TRBV4-2, with 10 bases matching TRBD1. CDR3 size: 14 residues. J was trimmed by 8 bases and V by 4 bases; bases with no gene match: 5. The germline V gene has CDR1 LGHNA and CDR2 YNFKEQ. CDR3 coding DNA: TGTGCCAGCAGCCTCGGACAGGGGGAGGATGAGCAGTTCTTC. Translated: CASSLGQGEDEQFF.

The chain links TRBV4-2 to TRBJ2-6; tentative D call: TRBD2 (7 bases). V was trimmed by 4 bases and J by 2 bases, leaving 15 bases between them. Germline V gene data show CDR1 as LGHNA and CDR2 as YNFKEQ. CDR3 length equals 17 residues. In DNA, the CDR3 is TGTGCCAGCAGCCCCCGTGGGGGGGGCGCTGGGGCCAACGTCCTGACTTTC. Protein: CASSPRGGGAGANVLTF.

This clone was recorded only once. The chain uses TRBV14 and TRBJ2-1; TRBD1 matches at 8 bases. With 0 bases clipped from V and 12 bases from J, the junction kept 7 bases outside the gene matches. The CDR3 is 14 amino acids. Germline loops: CDR1 SGHDN, CDR2 FVKESK. DNA of the CDR3: TGTGCCAGCAGCCAAGATAACGTCAGGGGGCGGCAGTTCTTC. Amino acid sequence: CASSQDNVRGRQFF.

This sequence joins TRBV27 and TRBJ1-5, with TRBD1 matching 9 bases. Germline trimming cut 5 bases from V and 7 bases from J; bases unmatched to any gene: 6. Germline assignment: CDR1 MNHEY and CDR2 SMNVEV (reference sequence). The CDR3 has 14 residues. The CDR3 is CASSPGQGRQPQHF. The CDR3, as DNA: TGTGCCAGCAGTCCGGGACAGGGCAGGCAGCCCCAGCATTTT.

The chain carries TRBV10-2 and TRBJ2-5; weak D call: TRBD1 (5 bases). CDR3 length: 12 residues. In germline, CDR1 is WSHSY, CDR2 SAAADI. The V end was cut by 5 bases, the J end by 5 bases, with 9 bases between. The CDR3 loop is CASSQGTETQYF. DNA of the CDR3: TGCGCCAGCAGTCAGGGTACGGAGACCCAGTACTTC.

This clone was counted between two and nine times. This chain connects TRBV5-4 to TRBJ1-1; D is uncertain. The CDR3 runs to 14 residues. V was pared by 0 bases and J by 4 bases, with 10 bases between. Germline V gives CDR1 SGHNT, CDR2 YYREEE (reference sequence). CDR3 amino acids: CASSLEWAGTEAFF. CDR3 coding DNA: TGTGCCAGCAGCTTGGAGTGGGCAGGCACTGAAGCTTTCTTT.

The rearrangement uses TRBV30 and TRBJ2-2; 10 bases are a match to TRBD2. Germline-derived CDR1 and CDR2 are GTSNPN and SVGIG (reference sequence). V lost 2 bases and J lost 3; bases outside the gene matches: 0. There are 14 residues in the CDR3. The chain's CDR3 is CAWSSGRDTGELFF. The DNA of the CDR3 is TGTGCCTGGAGTAGCGGGAGGGACACCGGGGAGCTGTTTTTT.

The V gene is TRBV11-2, the J gene TRBJ2-7; 11 bases map to TRBD2. CDR1 SGHAT and CDR2 FQNNGV come from the germline V gene. V lost 4 bases to trimming and J lost 2 bases; unmatched junction nucleotides: 4. The CDR3 totals 15 residues. The CDR3 protein is CASSSGTSGTYEQYF. As DNA, the CDR3 is TGTGCCAGCAGCTCGGGGACTAGCGGAACCTACGAGCAGTACTTC.

This chain joins TRBV30 and TRBJ2-2; the D gene is possibly TRBD2 (6 bases). Germline V gene sequence: CDR1 GTSNPN, CDR2 SVGIG (reference sequence). This CDR3 is 13 amino acids long. V lost 3 bases and J lost 4, with 9 bases in between. The CDR3 loop is CAWSGSSTGELFF. CDR3 in DNA: TGTGCCTGGAGCGGGAGCAGCACCGGGGAGCTGTTTTTT. Full variable domain (missing parts from reference TRBV30 and TRBJ2-2): SQTIHQWPATLVQPVGSPLSLECTVEGTSNPNLYWYRQAAGRGLQLLFYSVGIGQISSEVPQNLSASRPQDRQFILSSKKLLLSDSGFYLCAWSGSSTGELFFGEGSRLTVL.